The rows below give T cell receptor beta chains drawn from one sample of a study of Graves' ophthalmopathy and Graves' hyperthyroidism. TCRdb re-called the multiplex PCR reads through MiXCR, storing one row per CDR3 protein. The data hold about 1.2 million distinct CDR3 sequences, with 36% observed a single time. Input material: peripheral blood or thyroid tissue (not recorded which). The receptor set was obtained from an adult man with Graves' hyperthyroidism. The CDR3 runs from the conserved cysteine through the conserved F or W. D genes are given only for firm matches. Expanded clones get a size class; other rows say once, few or many, or leave the size out.

>many|TRBD1|TRBV10-3|TRBJ2-7
TGTGCCATCAGTGAGTCGACAGGGCCCTACGAGCAGTACTTC
CAISESTGPYEQYF
>-|-|TRBV7-9|TRBJ2-5
TGTGCCAGCAGCGGAACGGTCGAGACCGGGGGCCAAGAGACCCAGTACTTC
CASSGTVETGGQETQYF
>-|-|TRBV20-1|TRBJ1-5
TGCAGTGCTATCAGGAGAGATAATCAGCCCCAGCATTTT
CSAIRRDNQPQHF
>once|-|TRBV6-2/TRBV6-3|TRBJ1-1
TGTGCCAGCAGTTACAATCAAACTTTCTTT
CASSYNQTFF
>-|-|TRBV6-6|TRBJ1-6
TGTGCCAGCAGTTACGGCAGGCCGGAGTCACCCCCCCACTTT
CASSYGRPESPPHF
>-|TRBD2|TRBV7-8|TRBJ2-2
TGTGCCAGCAGCTTAAGGGGCTTCGCGGGAGGGATCACCGGGGAGCTGTTTTTT
CASSLRGFAGGITGELFF
>-|TRBD2|TRBV7-2|TRBJ2-3
TGTGCCAGCAGCCCCCGGAACGGGGGGGGGAAAGATACGCAGTATTTT
CASSPRNGGGKDTQYF
>many|-|TRBV15|TRBJ2-2
TGTGCCACCAGCAGAGATGTTGGGGCCGGGGAGCTGTTTTTT
CATSRDVGAGELFF
>-|TRBD1|TRBV25-1|TRBJ2-7
TGTGCCAGCTCATCCATCGGGACAGGGTACTACGAGCAGTACTTC
CASSSIGTGYYEQYF
>many|-|TRBV9|TRBJ1-1
TGTGCCAGCAGCGTTTCAGGACAGCTCACTGAAGCTTTCTTT
CASSVSGQLTEAFF
>-|-|TRBV9|TRBJ1-3
TGTGCCAGCAGCGTAACACACGTCCGTGGGGCCACCATATATTTT
CASSVTHVRGATIYF
>-|-|TRBV15|TRBJ2-5
TGTGCCATCGGCGGAGGGGCCTACAATGAGCAGTACTTC
CAIGGGAYNEQYF
>-|-|TRBV6-5|TRBJ2-7
TGTGCCAGCAGTTACTCGGGTAACAGACTAAGCTCCTACGAGCAGTACTTC
CASSYSGNRLSSYEQYF
>-|-|TRBV7-2|TRBJ2-7
TGTGCCAGCAGCTTACAAATCGGGGCAGGGTCTTCCTACGAGCAGTACTTC
CASSLQIGAGSSYEQYF
>-|TRBD1|TRBV2|TRBJ1-5
TGTGCCAGCAGATACAGGGGCGATAGCAATCAGCCCCAGCATTTT
CASRYRGDSNQPQHF
>many|-|TRBV20-1|TRBJ1-5
TGCAGTGCTGAGGACAGACATCAGCCCCAGCATTTT
CSAEDRHQPQHF
>-|TRBD1|TRBV4-2|TRBJ2-7
TGTGCCAGCAGCCAATATGCCCCGGGACAGGGGAGCTACGAGCAGTACTTC
CASSQYAPGQGSYEQYF
>many|-|TRBV29-1|TRBJ1-2
TGCAGCGTTGAAGGTGGACAGCTTAACTATGGCTACACCTTC
CSVEGGQLNYGYTF
>few|-|TRBV2|TRBJ1-5
TGTGCCAGCGGGGACGCAAATAGCAATCAGCCCCAGCATTTT
CASGDANSNQPQHF
>many|TRBD2|TRBV29-1|TRBJ2-7
TGCAGCGTTGAAAGCCCGGGACTAGGCGAGCAGTACTTC
CSVESPGLGEQYF
>-|TRBD1|TRBV15|TRBJ1-4
TGTGCCACCAGCAGAGAGACAGGGAACTATAATGAAAAACTGTTTTTT
CATSRETGNYNEKLFF
>-|-|TRBV7-9|TRBJ2-1
TGTGCCAGCAGCTTATCCGCTGAGCAGTTCTTC
CASSLSAEQFF
>few|TRBD2|TRBV25-1|TRBJ2-7
TGTGCCAGCAGTGAAGATGGACTAGTTTCCTACGAGCAGTACTTC
CASSEDGLVSYEQYF
>many|-|TRBV7-8|TRBJ2-7
TGTGCCAGCAGCTTAGCTGGCAGTTTATACGAGCAGTACTTC
CASSLAGSLYEQYF
>few|-|TRBV12-3/TRBV12-4|TRBJ1-2
TGTGCCAGCAGTTTATTAGGATGGAGAGGCTACACCTTC
CASSLLGWRGYTF